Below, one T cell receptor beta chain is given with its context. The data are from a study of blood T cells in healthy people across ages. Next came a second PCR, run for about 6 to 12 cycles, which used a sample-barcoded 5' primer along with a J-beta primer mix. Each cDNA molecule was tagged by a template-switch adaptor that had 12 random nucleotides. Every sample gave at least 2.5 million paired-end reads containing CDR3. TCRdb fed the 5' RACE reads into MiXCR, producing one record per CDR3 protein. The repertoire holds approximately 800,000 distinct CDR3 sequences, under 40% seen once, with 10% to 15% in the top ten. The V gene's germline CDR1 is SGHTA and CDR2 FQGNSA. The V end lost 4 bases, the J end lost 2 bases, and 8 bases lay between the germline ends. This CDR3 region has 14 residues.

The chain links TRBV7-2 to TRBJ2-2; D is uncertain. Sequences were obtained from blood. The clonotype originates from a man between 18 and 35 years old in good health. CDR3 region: CASSYETNTGELFF. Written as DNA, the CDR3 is TGTGCCAGCAGCTACGAGACTAACACCGGGGAGCTGTTTTTT. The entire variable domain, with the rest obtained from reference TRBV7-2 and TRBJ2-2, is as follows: GAGVSQSPSNKVTEKGKDVELRCDPISGHTALYWYRQSLGQGLEFLIYFQGNSAPDKSGLPSDRFSAERTGGSVSTLTIQRTQQEDSAVYLCASSYETNTGELFFGEGSRLTVL.